The clone carrying this T cell receptor (beta chain) was observed at least ten times. What it binds is unknown. This sample was taken from a study of T cells in Graves' hyperthyroidism and ophthalmopathy. General study results and limits: Appearing also in blood were most of the thyroid clonotypes expanded above 0.001. Ophthalmopathy could be told apart from stable hyperthyroidism with a 13 V-J model. The model predicted ophthalmopathy a median around six months before onset.

The study based diagnoses on clinical symptoms, serum thyroxine and TRAb, thyroid ultrasound and orbital computed tomography. RNA transcripts gave rise to amplified TCR beta CDR3 regions. Researchers ran a first-round RT-PCR on the TCR CDR3 using the HTBI primer set. TCRdb reprocessed the multiplex PCR reads via MiXCR and lists one record per CDR3 protein. The sample lists 650,000 to 800,000 distinct CDR3 sequences, nearly 45% seen once, with more than 7% in the top ten. The sequenced sample consisted of peripheral blood or thyroid tissue (not recorded which). This clonotype was obtained from an adult man with Graves' disease, either hyperthyroidism or ophthalmopathy (not recorded which).

The CDR3 protein is CSVDRQVEAFF. The CDR3 bases are TGCAGCGTTGACAGGCAGGTTGAAGCTTTCTTT. The gene calls are TRBV29-1 and TRBJ1-1; D is unresolved. CDR1 and CDR2 from the germline V gene are SQVTM and ANQGSEA. Trimming removed 3 bases at V and 7 bases at J, with 9 bases between. This CDR3 contains 11 residues.